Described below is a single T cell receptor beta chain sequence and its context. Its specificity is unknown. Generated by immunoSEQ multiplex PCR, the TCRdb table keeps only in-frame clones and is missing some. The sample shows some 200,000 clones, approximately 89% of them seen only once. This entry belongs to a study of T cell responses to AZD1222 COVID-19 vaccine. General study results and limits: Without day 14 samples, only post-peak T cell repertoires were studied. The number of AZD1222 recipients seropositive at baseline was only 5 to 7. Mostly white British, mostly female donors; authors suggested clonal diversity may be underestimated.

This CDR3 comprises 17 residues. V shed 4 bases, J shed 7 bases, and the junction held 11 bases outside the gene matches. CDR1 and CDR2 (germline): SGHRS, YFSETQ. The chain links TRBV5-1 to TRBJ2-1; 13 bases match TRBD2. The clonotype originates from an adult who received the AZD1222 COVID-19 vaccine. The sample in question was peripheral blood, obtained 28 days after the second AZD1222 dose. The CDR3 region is CASSITGTSGKINEQFF. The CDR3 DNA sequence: TGCGCCAGCAGCATTACCGGGACTAGCGGGAAGATTAATGAGCAGTTCTTC. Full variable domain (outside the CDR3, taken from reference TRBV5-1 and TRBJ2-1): KAGVTQTPRYLIKTRGQQVTLSCSPISGHRSVSWYQQTPGQGLQFLFEYFSETQRNKGNFPGRFSGRQFSNSRSEMNVSTLELGDSALYLCASSITGTSGKINEQFFGPGTRLTVL.